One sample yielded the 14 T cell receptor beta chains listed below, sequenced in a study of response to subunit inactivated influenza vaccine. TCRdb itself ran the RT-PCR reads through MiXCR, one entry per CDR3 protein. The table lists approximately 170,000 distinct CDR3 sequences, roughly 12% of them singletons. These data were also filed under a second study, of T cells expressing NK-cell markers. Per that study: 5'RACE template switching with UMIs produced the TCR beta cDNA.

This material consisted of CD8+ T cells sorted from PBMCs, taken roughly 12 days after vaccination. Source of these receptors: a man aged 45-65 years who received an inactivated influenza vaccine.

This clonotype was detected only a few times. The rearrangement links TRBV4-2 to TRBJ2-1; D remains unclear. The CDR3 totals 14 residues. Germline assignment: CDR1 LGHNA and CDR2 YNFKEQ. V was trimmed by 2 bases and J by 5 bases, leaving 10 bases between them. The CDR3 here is CASSQIDKDNEQFF. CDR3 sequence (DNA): TGTGCCAGCAGCCAAATAGACAAGGACAATGAGCAGTTCTTC.

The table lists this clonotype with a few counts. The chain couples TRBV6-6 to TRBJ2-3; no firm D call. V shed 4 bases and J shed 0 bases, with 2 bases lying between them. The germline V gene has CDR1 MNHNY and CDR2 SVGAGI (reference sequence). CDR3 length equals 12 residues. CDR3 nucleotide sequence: TGTGCCAGCAGTTGGAGCACAGATACGCAGTATTTT. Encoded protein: CASSWSTDTQYF.

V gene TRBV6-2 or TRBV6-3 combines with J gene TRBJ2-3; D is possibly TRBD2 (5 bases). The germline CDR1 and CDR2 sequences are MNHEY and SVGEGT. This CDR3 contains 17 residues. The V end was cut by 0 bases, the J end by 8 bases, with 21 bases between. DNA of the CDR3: TGTGCCAGCAGTTACTCGAACGTTGGGCGGCTAGCTTCTACGCAGTATTTT. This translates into CASSYSNVGRLASTQYF.

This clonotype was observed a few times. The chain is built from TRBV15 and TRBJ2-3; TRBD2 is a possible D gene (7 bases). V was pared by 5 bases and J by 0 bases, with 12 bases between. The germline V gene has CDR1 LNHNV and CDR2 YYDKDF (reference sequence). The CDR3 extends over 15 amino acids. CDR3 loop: CATSSGGASTDTQYF. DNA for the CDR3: TGTGCCACCAGCTCGGGGGGCGCTAGCACAGATACGCAGTATTTT.

The CDR3: CASSLESQYNSPLHF. The CDR3 region has the DNA TGTGCCAGCAGCTTAGAGTCCCAGTATAATTCACCCCTCCACTTT. The rearrangement links TRBV7-3 to TRBJ1-6, with unresolved D. In germline, CDR1 is SGHTA, CDR2 FQGTGA. CDR3 size: 15 residues. V dropped 2 bases and J dropped 4 bases, with 9 bases sitting between them.

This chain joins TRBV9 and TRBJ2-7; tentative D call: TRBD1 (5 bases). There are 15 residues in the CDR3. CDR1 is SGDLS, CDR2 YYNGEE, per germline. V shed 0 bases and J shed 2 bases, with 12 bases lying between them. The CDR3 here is CASSVDGGATYEQYF. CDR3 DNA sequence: TGTGCCAGCAGCGTAGATGGTGGGGCCACCTACGAGCAGTACTTC.

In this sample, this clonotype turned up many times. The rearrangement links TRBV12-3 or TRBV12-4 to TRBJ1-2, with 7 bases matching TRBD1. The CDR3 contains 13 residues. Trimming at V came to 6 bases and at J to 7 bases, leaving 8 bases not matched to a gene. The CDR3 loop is CASSPDRLGGYTF. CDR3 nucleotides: TGTGCCAGCAGCCCGGACAGGCTGGGTGGCTACACCTTC.

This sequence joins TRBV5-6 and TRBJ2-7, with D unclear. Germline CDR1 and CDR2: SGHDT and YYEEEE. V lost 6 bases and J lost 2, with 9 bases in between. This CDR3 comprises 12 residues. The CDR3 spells CASTLGPYEQYF. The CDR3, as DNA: TGTGCCAGCACCCTTGGACCCTACGAGCAGTACTTC.

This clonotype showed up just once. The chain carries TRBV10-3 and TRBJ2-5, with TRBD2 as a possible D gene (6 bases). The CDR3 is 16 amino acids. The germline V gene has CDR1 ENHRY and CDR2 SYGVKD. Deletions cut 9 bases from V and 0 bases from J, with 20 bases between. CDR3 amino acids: CAIGESMEGYQETQYF. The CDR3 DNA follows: TGTGCCATAGGTGAGTCGATGGAGGGGTACCAAGAGACCCAGTACTTC.

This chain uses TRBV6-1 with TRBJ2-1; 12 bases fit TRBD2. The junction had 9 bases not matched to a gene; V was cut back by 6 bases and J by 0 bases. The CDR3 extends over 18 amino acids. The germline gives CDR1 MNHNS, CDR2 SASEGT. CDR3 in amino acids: CASRPIGLAGSSYNEQFF. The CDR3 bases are TGTGCCAGCAGACCTATTGGACTAGCGGGGAGCTCCTACAATGAGCAGTTCTTC.

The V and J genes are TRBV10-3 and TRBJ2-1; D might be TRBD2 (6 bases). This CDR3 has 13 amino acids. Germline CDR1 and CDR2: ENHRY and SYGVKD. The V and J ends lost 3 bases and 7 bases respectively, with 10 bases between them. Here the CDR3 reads CAISELAGNEQFF. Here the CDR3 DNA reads TGTGCCATCAGTGAACTAGCTGGGAATGAGCAGTTCTTC.

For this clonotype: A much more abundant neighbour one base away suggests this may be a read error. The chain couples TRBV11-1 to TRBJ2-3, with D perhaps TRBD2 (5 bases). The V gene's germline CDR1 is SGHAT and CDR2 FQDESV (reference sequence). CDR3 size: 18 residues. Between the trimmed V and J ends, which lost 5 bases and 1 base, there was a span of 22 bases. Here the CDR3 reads CASSPFPSARDGTDTQYF. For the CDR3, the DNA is TGTGCCAGCAGCCCCTTCCCCTCGGCGAGGGATGGCACAGATACGCAGTATTTT.

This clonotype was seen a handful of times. Here the CDR3 DNA reads TGTGCCAGCACCGGGACTAGCGGGAGTAATGAGCAGTTCTTC. It encodes CASTGTSGSNEQFF. The J gene is TRBJ2-1, the V gene TRBV2, with 14 bases that match TRBD2. The CDR3 has 14 amino acids. Trimming cost V 7 bases and J 7 bases; bases outside gene matches: 3. CDR1 is SNHLY and CDR2 is FYNNEI in the germline V gene.

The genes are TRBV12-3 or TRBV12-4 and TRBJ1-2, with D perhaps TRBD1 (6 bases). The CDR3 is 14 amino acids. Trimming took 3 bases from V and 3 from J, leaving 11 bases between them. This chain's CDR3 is CASSLGGLDYGYTF. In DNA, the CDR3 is TGTGCCAGCAGTTTGGGGGGGCTAGACTATGGCTACACCTTC.